Detailed here is one T cell receptor beta chain. What it binds is not known. The CDR3 totals 15 residues. V dropped 4 bases and J dropped 3 bases, with 16 bases sitting between them. Per the germline V gene, CDR1 is SGDLS and CDR2 is YYNGEE. The entry originates in a study of cytomegalovirus exposure and HLA in healthy donors. Study-level points and caveats: There were some public TCRs occurring in many donors, but most TCR sequences were rare. Per a later analysis, HLA-associated TCR beta chains showed more clonal expansion than other, equally common TCR beta chains. TCR beta chain V- and J-gene trimming was linked, in a later analysis, to a missense variant in DCLRE1C. Later findings reportedly placed an Asian-associated ancestry cluster below the approximately 670-donor mean for N-insertions.

Primers for the PCR totalled 60 Vbeta and 13 Jbeta. Sequencing was performed with immunoSEQ multiplex PCR; in TCRdb, only in-frame clones are kept and a portion is missing. This table has roughly 150,000 clones, nearly 70% appearing once. Material for sequencing was PBMCs. The source of this sequence is a young man in good health and CMV-seropositive. The rearrangement joins TRBV9 to TRBJ1-2, with a possible D match to TRBD1 (6 bases). The CDR3 is CASSLGALSDYGYTF. CDR3 in DNA: TGTGCCAGCAGCTTGGGGGCCCTGAGCGACTATGGCTACACCTTC.